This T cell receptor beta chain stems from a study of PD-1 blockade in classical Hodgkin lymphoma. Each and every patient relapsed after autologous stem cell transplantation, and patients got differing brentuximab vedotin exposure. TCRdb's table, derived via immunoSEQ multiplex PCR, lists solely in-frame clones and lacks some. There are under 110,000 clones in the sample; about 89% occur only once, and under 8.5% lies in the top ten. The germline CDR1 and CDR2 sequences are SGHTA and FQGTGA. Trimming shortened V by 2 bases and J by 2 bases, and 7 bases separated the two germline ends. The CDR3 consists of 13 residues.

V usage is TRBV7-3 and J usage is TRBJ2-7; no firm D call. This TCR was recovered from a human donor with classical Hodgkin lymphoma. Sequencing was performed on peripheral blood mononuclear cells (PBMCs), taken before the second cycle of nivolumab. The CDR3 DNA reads TGTGCCAGCAGCTTATCCGGTACCTACGAGCAGTACTTC. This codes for CASSLSGTYEQYF.